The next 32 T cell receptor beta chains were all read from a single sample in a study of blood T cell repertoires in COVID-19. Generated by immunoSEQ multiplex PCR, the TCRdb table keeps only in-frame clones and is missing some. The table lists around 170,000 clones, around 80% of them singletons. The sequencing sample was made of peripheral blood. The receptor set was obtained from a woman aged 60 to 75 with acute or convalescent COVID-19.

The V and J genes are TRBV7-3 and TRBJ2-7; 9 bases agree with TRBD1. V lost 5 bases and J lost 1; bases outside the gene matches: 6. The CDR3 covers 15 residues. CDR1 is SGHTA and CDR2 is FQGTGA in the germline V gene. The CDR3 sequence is CASSAPGTGSYEQYF. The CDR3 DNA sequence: TGTGCCAGCAGCGCTCCCGGGACAGGGTCCTACGAGCAGTACTTC.

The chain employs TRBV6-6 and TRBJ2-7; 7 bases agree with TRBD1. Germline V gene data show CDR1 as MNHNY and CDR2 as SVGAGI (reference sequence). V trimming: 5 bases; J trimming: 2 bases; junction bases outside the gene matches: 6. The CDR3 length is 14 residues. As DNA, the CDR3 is TGTGCCAGCAGTCGGGACAGTGCCGCCTACGAGCAGTACTTC. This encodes CASSRDSAAYEQYF.

CDR3 DNA sequence: TGTGCCAGCAGCTTTCACGCGGGCGGGTATGGCTACACCTTC. This encodes CASSFHAGGYGYTF. The rearrangement uses TRBV5-4 and TRBJ1-2, with D uncertain. V lost 2 bases to trimming and J lost 5 bases, with 13 bases between them. The length of the CDR3 is 14 residues. Germline assignment: CDR1 SGHNT and CDR2 YYREEE (reference sequence).

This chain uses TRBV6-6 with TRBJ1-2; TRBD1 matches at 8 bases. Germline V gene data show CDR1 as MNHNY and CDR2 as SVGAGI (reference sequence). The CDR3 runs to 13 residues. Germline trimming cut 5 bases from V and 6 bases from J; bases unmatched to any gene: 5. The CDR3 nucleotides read TGTGCCAGCAGTAAGACAGGGGAAAATGGCTACACCTTC. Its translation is CASSKTGENGYTF.

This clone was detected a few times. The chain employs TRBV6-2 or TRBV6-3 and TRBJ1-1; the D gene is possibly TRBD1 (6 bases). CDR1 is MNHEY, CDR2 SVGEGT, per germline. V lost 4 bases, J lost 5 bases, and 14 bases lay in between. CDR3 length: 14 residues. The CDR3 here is CASSSWAGVTEAFF. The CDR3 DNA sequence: TGTGCCAGCAGTTCGTGGGCAGGGGTTACTGAAGCTTTCTTT.

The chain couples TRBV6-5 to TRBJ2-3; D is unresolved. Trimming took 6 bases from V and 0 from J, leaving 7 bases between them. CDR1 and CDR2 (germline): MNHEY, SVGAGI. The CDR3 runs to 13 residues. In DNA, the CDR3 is TGTGCCAGCAGGGAGACTAGCACAGATACGCAGTATTTT. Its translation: CASRETSTDTQYF.

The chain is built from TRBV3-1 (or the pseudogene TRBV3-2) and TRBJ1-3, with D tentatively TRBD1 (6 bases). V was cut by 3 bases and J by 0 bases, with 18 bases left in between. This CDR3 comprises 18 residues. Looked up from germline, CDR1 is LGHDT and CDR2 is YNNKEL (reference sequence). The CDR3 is CASSQGLGQGGSGNTIYF. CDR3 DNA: TGTGCCAGCAGCCAGGGTCTGGGACAAGGGGGCTCTGGAAACACCATATATTTT.

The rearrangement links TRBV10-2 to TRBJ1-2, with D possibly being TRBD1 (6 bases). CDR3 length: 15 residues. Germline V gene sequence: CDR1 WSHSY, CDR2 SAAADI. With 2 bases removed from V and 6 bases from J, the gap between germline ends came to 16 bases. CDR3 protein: CASSEPGRGDNGYTF. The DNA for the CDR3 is TGCGCCAGCAGTGAGCCGGGGAGGGGGGACAATGGCTACACCTTC.

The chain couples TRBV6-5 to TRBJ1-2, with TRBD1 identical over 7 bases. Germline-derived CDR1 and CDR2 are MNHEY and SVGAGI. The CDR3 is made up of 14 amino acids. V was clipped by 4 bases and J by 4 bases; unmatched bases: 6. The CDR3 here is CASSLLGQSYGYTF. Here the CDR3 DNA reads TGTGCCAGCAGTTTACTGGGACAGTCCTATGGCTACACCTTC.

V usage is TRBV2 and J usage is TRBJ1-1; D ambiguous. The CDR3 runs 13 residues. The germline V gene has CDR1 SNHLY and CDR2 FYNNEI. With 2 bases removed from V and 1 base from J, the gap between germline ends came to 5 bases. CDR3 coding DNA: TGTGCCAGCAGTGAACGACAGAACACTGAAGCTTTCTTT. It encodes CASSERQNTEAFF.

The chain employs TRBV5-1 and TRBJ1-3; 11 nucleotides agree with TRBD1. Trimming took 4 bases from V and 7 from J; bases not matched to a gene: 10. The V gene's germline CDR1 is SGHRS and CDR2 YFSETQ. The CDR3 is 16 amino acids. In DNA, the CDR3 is TGCGCCAGCAGCACCCGGACAGGGGGCCCTTCGAACACCATATATTTT. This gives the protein CASSTRTGGPSNTIYF.

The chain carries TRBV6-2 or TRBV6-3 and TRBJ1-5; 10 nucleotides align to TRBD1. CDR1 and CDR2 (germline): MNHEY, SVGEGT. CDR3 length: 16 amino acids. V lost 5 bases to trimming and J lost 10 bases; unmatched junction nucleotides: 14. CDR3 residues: CASSPQTGGAGGPQHF. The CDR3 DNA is TGTGCCAGCAGTCCCCAGACAGGGGGCGCGGGGGGACCCCAGCATTTT.

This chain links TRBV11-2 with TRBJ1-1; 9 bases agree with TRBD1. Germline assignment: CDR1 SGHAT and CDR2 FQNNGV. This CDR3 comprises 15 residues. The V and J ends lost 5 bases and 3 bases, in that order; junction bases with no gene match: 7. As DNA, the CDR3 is TGTGCCAGCAGCGGGTACAGGGGGCTGGACACTGAAGCTTTCTTT. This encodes CASSGYRGLDTEAFF. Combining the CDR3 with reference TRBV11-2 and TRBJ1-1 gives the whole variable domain EAGVAQSPRYKIIEKRQSVAFWCNPISGHATLYWYQQILGQGPKLLIQFQNNGVVDDSQLPKDRFSAERLKGVDSTLKIQPAKLEDSAVYLCASSGYRGLDTEAFFGQGTRLTVV.

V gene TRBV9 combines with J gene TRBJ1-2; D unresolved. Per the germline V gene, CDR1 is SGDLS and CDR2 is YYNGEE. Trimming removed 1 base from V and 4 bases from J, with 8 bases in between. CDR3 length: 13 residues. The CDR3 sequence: CASSVIGLYGYTF. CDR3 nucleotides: TGTGCCAGCAGCGTAATTGGGCTCTATGGCTACACCTTC.

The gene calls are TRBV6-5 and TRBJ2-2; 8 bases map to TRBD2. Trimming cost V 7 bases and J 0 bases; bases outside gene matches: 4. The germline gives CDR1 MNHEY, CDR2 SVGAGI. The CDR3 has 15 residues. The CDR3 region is CASKRGPTNTGELFF. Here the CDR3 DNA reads TGTGCCAGCAAGCGGGGGCCTACGAACACCGGGGAGCTGTTTTTT.

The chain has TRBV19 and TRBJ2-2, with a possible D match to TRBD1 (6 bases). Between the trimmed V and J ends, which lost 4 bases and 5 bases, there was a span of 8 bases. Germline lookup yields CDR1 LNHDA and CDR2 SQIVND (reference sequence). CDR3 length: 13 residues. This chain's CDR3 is CASSRQGTGELFF. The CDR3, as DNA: TGTGCCAGTAGTAGGCAGGGGACCGGGGAGCTGTTTTTT.

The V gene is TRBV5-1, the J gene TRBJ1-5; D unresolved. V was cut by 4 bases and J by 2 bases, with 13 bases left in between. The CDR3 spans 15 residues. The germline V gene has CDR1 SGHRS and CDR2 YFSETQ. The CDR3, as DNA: TGCGCCAGCAGCCCTTTGAGCGGGGGCAATCAGCCCCAGCATTTT. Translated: CASSPLSGGNQPQHF.

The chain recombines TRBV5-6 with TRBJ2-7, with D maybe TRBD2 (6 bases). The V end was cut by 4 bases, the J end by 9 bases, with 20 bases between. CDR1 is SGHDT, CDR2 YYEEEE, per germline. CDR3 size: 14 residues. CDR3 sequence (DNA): TGTGCCAGCAGCGAATCCGGGACTCCAGTTAGGCAGTACTTC. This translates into CASSESGTPVRQYF.

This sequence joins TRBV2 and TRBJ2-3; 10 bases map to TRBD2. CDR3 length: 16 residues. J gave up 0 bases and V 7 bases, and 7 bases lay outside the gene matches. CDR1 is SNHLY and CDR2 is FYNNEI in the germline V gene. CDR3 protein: CASNPIAGGSTDTQYF. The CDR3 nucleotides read TGTGCCAGCAATCCAATAGCGGGGGGCAGCACAGATACGCAGTATTTT.

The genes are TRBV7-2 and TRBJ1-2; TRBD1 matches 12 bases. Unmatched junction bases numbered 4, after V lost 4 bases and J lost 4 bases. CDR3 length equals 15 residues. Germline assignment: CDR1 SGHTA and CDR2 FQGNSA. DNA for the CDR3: TGTGCCAGCAGCTCGGGGACAGGGGGCGGCTATGGCTACACCTTC. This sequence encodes CASSSGTGGGYGYTF.

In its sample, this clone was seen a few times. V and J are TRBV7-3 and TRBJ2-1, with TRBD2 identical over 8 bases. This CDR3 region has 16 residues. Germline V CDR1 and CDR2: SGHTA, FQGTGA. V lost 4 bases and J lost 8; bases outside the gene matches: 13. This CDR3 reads CASSSPASGGRDEQFF. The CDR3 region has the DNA TGTGCCAGCAGCTCCCCGGCCAGCGGGGGCCGGGATGAGCAGTTCTTC. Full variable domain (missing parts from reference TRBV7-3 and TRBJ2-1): GAGVSQTPSNKVTEKGKYVELRCDPISGHTALYWYRQSLGQGPEFLIYFQGTGAADDSGLPNDRFFAVRPEGSVSTLKIQRTERGDSAVYLCASSSPASGGRDEQFFGPGTRLTVL.

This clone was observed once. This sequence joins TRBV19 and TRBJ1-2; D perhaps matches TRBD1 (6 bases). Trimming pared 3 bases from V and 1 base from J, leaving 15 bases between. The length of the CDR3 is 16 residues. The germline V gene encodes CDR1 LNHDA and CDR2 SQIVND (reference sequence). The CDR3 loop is CASSIEGQRGNYGYTF. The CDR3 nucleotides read TGTGCCAGTAGTATTGAAGGACAGCGGGGTAACTATGGCTACACCTTC.

The DNA for the CDR3 is TGTGCCAGCAGCTTAGTTACTAGCGGGGGCGGGGAGACCCAGTACTTC. Amino acids: CASSLVTSGGGETQYF. The V gene is TRBV7-6, the J gene TRBJ2-5, with TRBD2 identical over 11 bases. The V gene end was trimmed by 1 base and the J gene end by 5 bases; junction bases not matched to a gene: 6. The CDR3 runs to 16 residues. Germline V gives CDR1 SGHVS, CDR2 FNYEAQ.

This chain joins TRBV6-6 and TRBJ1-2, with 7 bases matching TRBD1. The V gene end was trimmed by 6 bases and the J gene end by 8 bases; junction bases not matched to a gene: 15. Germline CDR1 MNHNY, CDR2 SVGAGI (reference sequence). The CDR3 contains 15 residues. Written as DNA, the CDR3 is TGTGCCAGCAGGCAGCGGGAGAACAGGGGAGAGGGCTACACCTTC. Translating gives CASRQRENRGEGYTF.

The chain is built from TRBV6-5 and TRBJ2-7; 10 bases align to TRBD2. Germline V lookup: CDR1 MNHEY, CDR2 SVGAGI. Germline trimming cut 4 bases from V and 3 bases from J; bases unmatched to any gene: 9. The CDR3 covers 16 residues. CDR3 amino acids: CASSSEGTSVFYEQYF. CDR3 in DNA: TGTGCCAGCAGTTCGGAAGGGACTAGCGTCTTCTACGAGCAGTACTTC.

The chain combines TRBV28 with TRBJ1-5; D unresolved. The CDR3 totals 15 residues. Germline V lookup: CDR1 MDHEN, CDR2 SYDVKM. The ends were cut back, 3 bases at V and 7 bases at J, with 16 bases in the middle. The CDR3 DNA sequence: TGTGCCAGCAGTTTGCCGCGGAGGGTGGGCCAGCCCCAGCATTTT. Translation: CASSLPRRVGQPQHF.

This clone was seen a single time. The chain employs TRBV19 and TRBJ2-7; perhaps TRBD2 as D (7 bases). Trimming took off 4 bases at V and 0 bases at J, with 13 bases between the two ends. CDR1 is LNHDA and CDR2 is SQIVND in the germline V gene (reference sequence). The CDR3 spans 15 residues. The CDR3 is CASSRGGGSSYEQYF. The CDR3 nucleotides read TGTGCCAGTAGTAGAGGGGGGGGAAGCTCCTACGAGCAGTACTTC.

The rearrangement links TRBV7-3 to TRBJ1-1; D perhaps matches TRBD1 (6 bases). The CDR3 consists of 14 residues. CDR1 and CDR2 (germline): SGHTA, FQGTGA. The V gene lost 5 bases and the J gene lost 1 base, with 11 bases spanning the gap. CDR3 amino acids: CASSRDNTNTEAFF. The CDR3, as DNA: TGTGCCAGCAGCAGGGACAACACGAACACTGAAGCTTTCTTT.

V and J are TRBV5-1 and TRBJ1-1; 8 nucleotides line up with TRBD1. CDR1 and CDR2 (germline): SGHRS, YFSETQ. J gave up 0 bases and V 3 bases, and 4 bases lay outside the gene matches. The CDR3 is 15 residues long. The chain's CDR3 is CASSWGTGLNTEAFF. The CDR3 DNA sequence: TGCGCCAGCAGCTGGGGGACAGGATTGAACACTGAAGCTTTCTTT.

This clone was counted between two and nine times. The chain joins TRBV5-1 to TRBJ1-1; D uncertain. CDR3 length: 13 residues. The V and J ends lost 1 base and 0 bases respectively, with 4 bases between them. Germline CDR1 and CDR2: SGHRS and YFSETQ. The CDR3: CASSLSVNTEAFF. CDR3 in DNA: TGCGCCAGCAGCTTGAGCGTGAACACTGAAGCTTTCTTT.

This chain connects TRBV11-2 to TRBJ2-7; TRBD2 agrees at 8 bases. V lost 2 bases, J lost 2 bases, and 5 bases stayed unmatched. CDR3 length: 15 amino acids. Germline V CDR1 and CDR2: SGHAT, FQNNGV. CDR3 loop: CASSLSDGGAYEQYF. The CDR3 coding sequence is TGTGCCAGCAGCTTATCCGACGGGGGGGCCTACGAGCAGTACTTC.

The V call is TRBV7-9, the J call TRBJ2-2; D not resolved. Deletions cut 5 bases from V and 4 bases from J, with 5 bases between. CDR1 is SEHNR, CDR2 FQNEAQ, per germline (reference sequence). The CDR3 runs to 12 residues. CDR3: CASSLLTGELFF. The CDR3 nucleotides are TGTGCCAGCAGCCTCCTCACCGGGGAGCTGTTTTTT.